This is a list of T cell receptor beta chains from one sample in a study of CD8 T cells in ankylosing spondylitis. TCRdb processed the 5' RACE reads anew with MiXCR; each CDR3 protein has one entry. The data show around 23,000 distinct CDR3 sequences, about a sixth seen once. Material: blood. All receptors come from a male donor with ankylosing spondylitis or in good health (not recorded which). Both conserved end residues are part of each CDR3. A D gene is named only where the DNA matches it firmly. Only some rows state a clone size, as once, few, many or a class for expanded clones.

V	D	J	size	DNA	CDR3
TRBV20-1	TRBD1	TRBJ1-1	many	TGCAGAGGACAGGGGACTGAAGCTTTCTTT	CRGQGTEAFF
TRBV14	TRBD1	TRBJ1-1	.	TGTGCCAGCGGACAGGGAATGAACACTGAAGCTTTCTTT	CASGQGMNTEAFF
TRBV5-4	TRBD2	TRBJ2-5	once	TGTGCCAGCAGCTTGGGCGGGAGCGGGGAGAGGACCCAGTACTTC	CASSLGGSGERTQYF
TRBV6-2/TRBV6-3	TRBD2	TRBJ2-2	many	TGTGCCAGCAGCTCACTAGCGGGAGGGGGCACCGGGGAGCTGTTTTTT	CASSSLAGGGTGELFF
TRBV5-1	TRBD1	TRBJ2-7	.	TGCGCCAGCAGCTTAGGACAGGGAACTCTCTACGAGCAGTACTTC	CASSLGQGTLYEQYF
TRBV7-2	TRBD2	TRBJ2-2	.	TGTGCCAGCAGCTTCCGACCTGTAGCGGGAAGGGAGCTGTTTTTT	CASSFRPVAGRELFF
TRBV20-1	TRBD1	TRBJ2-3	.	TGCAGTGCTGCCAGGGACAGAACCACAGATACGCAGTATTTT	CSAARDRTTDTQYF
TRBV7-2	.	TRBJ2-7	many	TGTGCCAGCAGCTTAGAGTTCGAGCAGTACTTC	CASSLEFEQYF
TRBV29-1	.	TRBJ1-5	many	TGCAGCGCCCGGGACAACATTAATCAGCCCCAGCATTTT	CSARDNINQPQHF
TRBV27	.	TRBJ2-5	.	TGTGCCAGCAGTTACAGGGAATTGGAGACCCAGTACTTC	CASSYRELETQYF
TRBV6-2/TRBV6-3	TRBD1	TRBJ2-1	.	TGTGCCAGCAGTAGGCGGACAGGGGAGGCGTACAATGAGCAGTTCTTC	CASSRRTGEAYNEQFF
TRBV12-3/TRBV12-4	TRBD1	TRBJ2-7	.	TGTGCCAGCAGTTATCGGGACAGGGTGGGCGAGCAGTACTTC	CASSYRDRVGEQYF
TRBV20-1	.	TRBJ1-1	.	TGCAGTGCTAACACGAACAGGGTTGACACTGAAGCTTTCTTT	CSANTNRVDTEAFF
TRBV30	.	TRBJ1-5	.	TGTGCCTGGAGTGTTTCTGGCCTCAATCAGCCCCAGCATTTT	CAWSVSGLNQPQHF
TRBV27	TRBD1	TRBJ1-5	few	TGTGCCAGCAGTTCGGGACAGGGGAGTCAGCCCCAGCATTTT	CASSSGQGSQPQHF
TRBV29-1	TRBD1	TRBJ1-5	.	TGCAGCGTTGCAGAGGGGGCCAGCAATCAGCCCCAGCATTTT	CSVAEGASNQPQHF
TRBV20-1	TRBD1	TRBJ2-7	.	TGCAGTGCTAAAACGGGACAGGGGGCCTACGAGCAGTACTTC	CSAKTGQGAYEQYF
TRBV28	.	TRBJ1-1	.	TGTGCCAGCAGTATTAGCACTGAAGCTTTCTTT	CASSISTEAFF
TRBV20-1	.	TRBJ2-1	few	TGCAGTGCTAGAGACCCCGGACTCAACAATGAGCAGTTCTTC	CSARDPGLNNEQFF
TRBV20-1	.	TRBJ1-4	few	TGCAGTGCTAGAACGTCAGGACGGGAAAAACTGTTTTTT	CSARTSGREKLFF
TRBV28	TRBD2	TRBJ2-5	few	TGTGCCAGCGGGGGGAAGGCTAGCGGGGACCCATGGACCCAGTACTTC	CASGGKASGDPWTQYF
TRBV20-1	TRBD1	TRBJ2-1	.	TGCAGTGCTAGTAGGGACAGGGGGCCCGGGGAGCAGTTCTTC	CSASRDRGPGEQFF
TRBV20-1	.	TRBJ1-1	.	TGCAGTGCTAGACCTCCGACCCACACTGAAGCTTTCTTT	CSARPPTHTEAFF
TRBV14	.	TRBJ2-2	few	TGTGCCAGCAGCCGCCTTCTGGACATGACAGAGAACACCGGGGAGCTGTTTTTT	CASSRLLDMTENTGELFF
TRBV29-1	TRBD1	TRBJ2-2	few	TGCAGCGCTGTGGGACAGTTAAACACCGGGGAGCTGTTTTTT	CSAVGQLNTGELFF
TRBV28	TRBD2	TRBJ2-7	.	TGTGCCAGCAGTCCGTCCTATAGGACTAGCGGGTACGAGCAGTACTTC	CASSPSYRTSGYEQYF
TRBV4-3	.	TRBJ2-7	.	TGCGCCAGCAGCCAAGAAGGAAGCGGCGACTACGAGCAGTACTTC	CASSQEGSGDYEQYF
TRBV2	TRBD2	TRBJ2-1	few	TGTGCCAGCAGCCCCCTAGCGGGAGCCTACAATGAGCAGTTCTTC	CASSPLAGAYNEQFF
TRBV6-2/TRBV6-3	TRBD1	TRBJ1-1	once	TGTGCCAGCAGTCCAGGGGGGCCGGCCACTGAAGCTTTCTTT	CASSPGGPATEAFF
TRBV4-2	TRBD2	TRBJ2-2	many	TGTGCCAGCAGCCAAGATTGGGCTAGCGGGACCCTTTACACCGGGGAGCTGTTTTTT	CASSQDWASGTLYTGELFF
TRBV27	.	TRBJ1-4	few	TGTGCCAGCAGTTTAATGGGATCTAATGAAAAACTGTTTTTT	CASSLMGSNEKLFF
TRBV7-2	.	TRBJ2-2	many	TGTGCCAGCAGCTTAGGGGGGAACACCGGGGAGCTGTTTTTT	CASSLGGNTGELFF
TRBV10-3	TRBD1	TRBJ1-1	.	TGTGCCATCACCAGACAGGGATCCACTGAAGCTTTCTTT	CAITRQGSTEAFF
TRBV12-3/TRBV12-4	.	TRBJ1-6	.	TGTGCCAGCAGTGACATGGCCCCCGATAATTCACCCCTCCACTTT	CASSDMAPDNSPLHF
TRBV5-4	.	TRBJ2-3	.	TGTGCCAGCAGCCCACCTTCAGGGGGGGTAGTCACAGATACGCAGTATTTT	CASSPPSGGVVTDTQYF
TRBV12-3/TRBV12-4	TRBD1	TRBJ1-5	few	TGTGCCAGCAGTGCGGGACAGGTGAATCAGCCCCAGCATTTT	CASSAGQVNQPQHF
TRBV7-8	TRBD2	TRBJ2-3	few	TGTGCCAGCAGCTGGAAGAGGGCGCGGGGGAAGAGCACAGATACGCAGTATTTT	CASSWKRARGKSTDTQYF
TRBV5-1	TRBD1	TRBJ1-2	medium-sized	TGCGCCAGCAGGGGGGACAGCTATGGCTACACCTTC	CASRGDSYGYTF
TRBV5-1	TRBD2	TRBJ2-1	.	TGCGCCAGCAGCACCGGGACTAGCAGTGATGAGCAGTTCTTC	CASSTGTSSDEQFF
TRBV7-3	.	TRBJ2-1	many	TGTGCCAGCAGCTTCGGGCCCCTGAGCGATGAGCAGTTCTTC	CASSFGPLSDEQFF
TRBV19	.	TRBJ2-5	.	TGTGCCAGTAGTACGCGACAGGCGGGAGAGACCCAGTACTTC	CASSTRQAGETQYF
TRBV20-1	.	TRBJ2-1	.	TGCAGTGCTGAGACCGGTCACTCCTACAATGAGCAGTTCTTC	CSAETGHSYNEQFF
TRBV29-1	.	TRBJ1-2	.	TGCAGCGTTGAAGGTACGCAGGTGGATGGCTACACCTTC	CSVEGTQVDGYTF
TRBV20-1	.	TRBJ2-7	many	TGCAGTGCTAGAACCTCCTACGAGCAGTACTTC	CSARTSYEQYF
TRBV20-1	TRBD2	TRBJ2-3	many	TGCAGTGCCAGTAAACTAGCGGGGGCCACAGATACGCAGTATTTT	CSASKLAGATDTQYF
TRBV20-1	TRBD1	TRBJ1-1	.	TGCAGTGCTAGAGGCACAGGGGGCGCTGACACTGAAGCTTTCTTT	CSARGTGGADTEAFF
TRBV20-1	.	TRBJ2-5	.	TGCAGTGCTAGAGATCGAGGCCTGGAGACCCAGTACTTC	CSARDRGLETQYF
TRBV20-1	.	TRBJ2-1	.	TGCAGTGCTAGAGATCCATCCGTCTCCTACAATGAGCAGTTCTTC	CSARDPSVSYNEQFF
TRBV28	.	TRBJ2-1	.	TGTGCCAGCAGTTTAGGGCTTAGCTCCTACAATGAGCAGTTCTTC	CASSLGLSSYNEQFF
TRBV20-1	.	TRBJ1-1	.	TGCAGTGCTAGAGAATTCGAGATGAACACTGAAGCTTTCTTT	CSAREFEMNTEAFF
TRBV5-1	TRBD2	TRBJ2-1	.	TGCGCCAGCAGCGCGCTTAGCGGGGCCTCCTACAATGAGCAGTTCTTC	CASSALSGASYNEQFF
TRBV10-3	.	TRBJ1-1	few	TGTGCCATCGGGCGGGCAGGGAGGAACACTGAAGCTTTCTTT	CAIGRAGRNTEAFF
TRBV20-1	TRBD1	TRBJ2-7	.	TGCAGTGCTAGTGATATCGGACAGGGCACCTACGAGCAGTACTTC	CSASDIGQGTYEQYF